The 12 T cell receptor beta chains reported below all come from one sample, sequenced in a study of shared T cell receptors in the human thymus. Produced via immunoSEQ multiplex PCR; TCRdb's table is partial and in-frame only. The table includes about 660,000 clones, 87% detected once. Another study also made use of these data, one on human thymus T cells.

The sequencing input was thymocytes. These receptors all stem from a boy under two years old with a congenital heart defect.

This rearrangement joins TRBV27 to TRBJ2-7; 15 nucleotides agree with TRBD2. Trimming at V came to 5 bases and at J to 0 bases, leaving 8 bases not matched to a gene. Germline values: CDR1 MNHEY, CDR2 SMNVEV (reference sequence). This CDR3 contains 18 residues. Here the CDR3 DNA reads TGTGCCAGCAGTCCCCAAGGGACTAGCGGGAGGAGCTCCTACGAGCAGTACTTC. The encoded protein is CASSPQGTSGRSSYEQYF.

The chain couples TRBV19 to TRBJ2-7, with 9 bases matching TRBD1. The J segment lost 4 bases and the V segment lost 3 bases, leaving 4 bases of the junction unmatched. The CDR3 covers 14 residues. Per germline, CDR1 LNHDA and CDR2 SQIVND (reference sequence). CDR3 sequence: CASSIWTGDYEQYF. In DNA, the CDR3 is TGTGCCAGTAGTATCTGGACAGGGGATTACGAGCAGTACTTC.

Comment on this clone: One end of the junction is discordant with germline, which a read error may explain. The sample carries other DNA sequences with the same CDR3. This chain connects TRBV19 to TRBJ1-6, with 7 bases aligning to TRBD1. This CDR3 spans 14 amino acids. Germline values: CDR1 LNHDA, CDR2 SQIVND (reference sequence). The CDR3 sequence is CASKRGQGDSPLHF. For the CDR3, the DNA is TGTGCCAGTAAGCGGGGGCAGGGGGATTCCCCCCTCCACTTT. Drawing the rest from reference TRBV19 and TRBJ1-6, the complete variable domain is DGGITQSPKYLFRKEGQNVTLSCEQNLNHDAMYWYRQDPGQGLRLIYYSQIVNDFQKGDIAEGYSVSREKKESFPLTVTSAQKNPTAFYLCASKRGQGDSPLHFGNGTRLTVT.

J is TRBJ1-2 and V is TRBV6-5, with 7 bases lining up with TRBD1. Germline values: CDR1 MNHEY, CDR2 SVGAGI. The CDR3 has 13 amino acids. Unmatched junction bases numbered 6, after V lost 7 bases and J lost 4 bases. The CDR3 is CASNRQGPYGYTF. As DNA, the CDR3 is TGTGCCAGCAACCGACAGGGTCCCTATGGCTACACCTTC.

The chain uses TRBV27 and TRBJ2-1; 13 nucleotides line up with TRBD2. The CDR3 covers 19 residues. V shed 0 bases and J 1 base; nucleotides not matched to a gene: 6. Looked up from germline, CDR1 is MNHEY and CDR2 is SMNVEV (reference sequence). The CDR3 sequence: CASSLSTSGGPISYNEQFF. CDR3 bases: TGTGCCAGCAGTTTATCGACTAGCGGGGGGCCTATTTCCTACAATGAGCAGTTCTTC.

V is TRBV19 and J is TRBJ2-7; a possible D gene is TRBD2 (5 bases). This CDR3 region has 16 residues. The V gene lost 5 bases and the J gene lost 3 bases, with 20 bases spanning the gap. Per germline, CDR1 LNHDA and CDR2 SQIVND (reference sequence). CDR3 sequence reads: CASSVYLDRGSYEQYF. For the CDR3, the DNA is TGTGCCAGTAGTGTTTACTTGGATCGAGGGAGCTACGAGCAGTACTTC.

The rearrangement links TRBV6-5 to TRBJ2-1; 9 bases fit TRBD2. Germline CDR1 reads MNHEY; CDR2 reads SVGAGI. CDR3 length: 15 residues. V lost 5 bases and J lost 5; bases outside the gene matches: 7. This CDR3 is CASSMRLAGNNEQFF. The CDR3 DNA reads TGTGCCAGCAGTATGCGCCTAGCGGGAAACAATGAGCAGTTCTTC.

The chain joins TRBV5-1 to TRBJ2-7; 11 nucleotides line up with TRBD2. Gene TRBJ2-1 matches the end of the DNA better, so the J call may be wrong. The germline V gene has CDR1 SGHRS and CDR2 YFSETQ. The CDR3 is made up of 20 amino acids. CDR3 in DNA: TGCGCCAGCAGCTTGTCTTTTCTTAGCGGGAGGGAGCTTTCCTACAATGAGCAGTTCTTC. It translates to CASSLSFLSGRELSYNEQFF.

This sequence joins TRBV28 and TRBJ2-3; 9 bases line up with TRBD2. Germline values: CDR1 MDHEN, CDR2 SYDVKM. With V trimmed by 6 bases and J by 2 bases, 9 bases remained unmatched. This CDR3 contains 16 residues. Here the CDR3 reads CASSPELAGDTDTQYF. The CDR3 DNA sequence: TGTGCCAGCAGCCCTGAATTAGCGGGGGACACAGATACGCAGTATTTT.

This chain joins TRBV7-2 and TRBJ1-6; 9 nucleotides line up with TRBD1. Germline CDR1 is SGHTA and CDR2 is FQGNSA. The CDR3 length is 16 residues. J lost 11 bases, V lost 5 bases, and 13 bases had no gene match. This CDR3 reads CASSKRTGGEVAPLHF. The CDR3 nucleotides read TGTGCCAGCAGCAAACGCACAGGGGGCGAGGTAGCACCCCTCCACTTT.

The chain has TRBV7-2 and TRBJ2-7, with 9 positions matching TRBD1. The V gene end was trimmed by 1 base and the J gene end by 3 bases; junction bases not matched to a gene: 13. The V gene's germline CDR1 is SGHTA and CDR2 FQGNSA. This CDR3 spans 18 amino acids. The CDR3: CASSLESAGQGVVYEQYF. The CDR3 region has the DNA TGTGCCAGCAGCTTAGAGAGTGCGGGACAGGGTGTAGTCTACGAGCAGTACTTC.

CDR3 DNA: TGTGCCAGCAGCCCGGGCGGGACAGGGTTTCATAATGAGCAGTTCTTC. Its protein product is CASSPGGTGFHNEQFF. This chain connects TRBV11-2 to TRBJ2-1; 9 bases align to TRBD1. V was pared by 5 bases and J by 7 bases, with 12 bases of the junction left unmatched. CDR3 length: 16 residues. CDR1 and CDR2 (germline): SGHAT, FQNNGV.